Following are 27 T cell receptor beta chains from one sample sequenced in a study of blood T cell repertoires in COVID-19. This table comes from immunoSEQ multiplex PCR, and its TCRdb copy is limited to in-frame clones, with some not included. The sample lists 95,000 to 150,000 clones, around nine tenths occurring once. The sequenced material came from peripheral blood. All receptors derive from a man in his forties or fifties with acute or convalescent COVID-19.

The rearrangement joins TRBV21-1 to TRBJ1-5; TRBD1, the table's D call, was not compared with the DNA. TRBV21-1 is shown as a pseudogene. The CDR3 extends over 17 amino acids. The CDR3 DNA follows: TGTGCCAGCAGCAACGGCCCACGTGGCAGGGTGGCTCAGCCCCAGCATTTT. Its translation is CASSNGPRGRVAQPQHF.

The chain recombines TRBV7-6 with TRBJ1-6; maybe TRBD1 (5 bases). Germline V gene sequence: CDR1 SGHVS, CDR2 FNYEAQ. The V and J ends lost 5 bases and 3 bases respectively, with 14 bases between them. The CDR3 length is 16 residues. This CDR3 reads CASSPRGSVYNSPLHF. The CDR3 DNA is TGTGCCAGCAGCCCAAGGGGTTCCGTCTATAATTCACCCCTCCACTTT.

The V and J genes are TRBV29-1 and TRBJ1-1, with 7 nucleotides matching TRBD1. J was trimmed by 8 bases and V by 6 bases; bases with no gene match: 3. The CDR3 runs 10 residues. The germline V gene has CDR1 SQVTM and CDR2 ANQGSEA. As DNA, the CDR3 is TGCAGCGTACAACAGGGGGAAGCTTTCTTT. Translated, it gives CSVQQGEAFF.

This clone was seen more than once but under ten times. The chain joins TRBV18 to TRBJ2-1; 7 bases line up with TRBD2. The germline V gene encodes CDR1 KGHSH and CDR2 LQKENI. There are 17 residues in the CDR3. V was clipped by 5 bases and J by 3 bases; unmatched bases: 13. CDR3 sequence reads: CASSGRLAQTFYNEQFF. CDR3 in DNA: TGTGCCAGCTCAGGAAGACTAGCTCAGACATTCTACAATGAGCAGTTCTTC.

V gene TRBV7-2 combines with J gene TRBJ1-2; no clear D. Germline CDR1 SGHTA, CDR2 FQGNSA. This CDR3 contains 15 residues. Trimming removed 0 bases from V and 0 bases from J, with 8 bases in between. Here the CDR3 reads CASSLAPGSNYGYTF. CDR3 sequence (DNA): TGTGCCAGCAGCTTAGCCCCGGGATCTAACTATGGCTACACCTTC.

This chain links TRBV30 with TRBJ1-2; 9 nucleotides agree with TRBD1. Germline V gives CDR1 GTSNPN, CDR2 SVGIG (reference sequence). J lost 1 base, V lost 3 bases, and 9 bases had no gene match. This CDR3 comprises 16 residues. The CDR3 loop reads CAWRAGTGRNNYGYTF. In nucleotides, the CDR3 is TGTGCCTGGAGGGCCGGGACAGGGCGGAATAACTATGGCTACACCTTC.

This chain uses TRBV27 with TRBJ1-2, with a weak D call TRBD1 (5 bases). Germline lookup yields CDR1 MNHEY and CDR2 SMNVEV (reference sequence). The CDR3 is 14 residues long. V gave up 6 bases and J gave up 5 bases, with 16 bases separating them. The CDR3 DNA follows: TGTGCCAGCAGCCTTACTTCGGGGGTATATGGCTACACCTTC. It yields the protein CASSLTSGVYGYTF.

The rearrangement joins TRBV4-2 to TRBJ2-5, with unresolved D. This CDR3 has 16 residues. Trimming pared 0 bases from V and 2 bases from J, leaving 13 bases between. The germline V gene has CDR1 LGHNA and CDR2 YNFKEQ. CDR3 coding DNA: TGTGCCAGCAGCCAAGATCAGTACGGCGGACAAGAGACCCAGTACTTC. Translation gives CASSQDQYGGQETQYF.

With regard to this clone: One end of the junction does not line up with germline, which may come from a read error. For the CDR3, the DNA is TGTGCCAGCAGCCAATTTAAACCCGGGACAGGGGCGGGTGAGCAGCTCTTC. Protein product: CASSQFKPGTGAGEQLF. The rearrangement uses TRBV4-2 and TRBJ2-1; 10 bases match TRBD1. Germline V gene sequence: CDR1 LGHNA, CDR2 YNFKEQ. The CDR3 is made up of 17 amino acids.

This chain joins TRBV2 and TRBJ1-2, with D maybe TRBD1 (6 bases). Trimming cost V 7 bases and J 8 bases, with 11 bases left between them. CDR1 and CDR2 from the germline V gene are SNHLY and FYNNEI. This CDR3 contains 11 residues. Here the CDR3 reads CASNRERGYTF. For the CDR3, the DNA is TGTGCCAGCAACAGGGAGAGGGGCTACACCTTC.

V is TRBV7-8 and J is TRBJ2-6; D not certain. Trimming left V 7 bases short and J 0 bases short, with 10 bases between. Per germline, CDR1 SGHVS and CDR2 FQNEAQ. The CDR3 spans 15 residues. CDR3: CASTQTVSGANVLTF. For the CDR3, the DNA is TGTGCCAGCACCCAAACGGTCTCTGGGGCCAACGTCCTGACTTTC.

This sequence joins TRBV5-1 and TRBJ2-1, with D possibly matching TRBD1 (6 bases). Germline values: CDR1 SGHRS, CDR2 YFSETQ. The CDR3 sequence is 16 residues long. Trimming took 4 bases from V and 3 from J, leaving 17 bases between them. For the CDR3, the DNA is TGCGCCAGCAGCCGCTTGACAGGAGTCGGCTACAATGAGCAGTTCTTC. This sequence encodes CASSRLTGVGYNEQFF.

J is TRBJ2-1 and V is TRBV20-1, with D tentatively TRBD2 (5 bases). The germline CDR1 and CDR2 sequences are DFQATT and SNEGSKA (reference sequence). V lost 3 bases to trimming and J lost 4 bases, with 16 bases between them. The CDR3 length is 15 residues. In DNA, the CDR3 is TGCAGTGCTAGTGATACGCGGGTAGGGTACAATGAGCAGTTCTTC. It translates to CSASDTRVGYNEQFF.

The rearrangement links TRBV6-2 or TRBV6-3 to TRBJ2-5, with 8 bases that match TRBD2. V was clipped by 2 bases and J by 5 bases; unmatched bases: 4. Germline lookup yields CDR1 MNHEY and CDR2 SVGEGT. The CDR3 runs 14 residues. This CDR3 is CASSYAGGVETQYF. The CDR3 DNA sequence: TGTGCCAGCAGTTACGCGGGAGGTGTGGAGACCCAGTACTTC.

This clone was seen once. The chain combines TRBV24-1 with TRBJ2-1; D may be TRBD2 (5 bases). This CDR3 has 12 residues. CDR1 and CDR2 (germline): KGHDR, SFDVKD. The V and J ends lost 8 bases and 9 bases respectively, with 13 bases between them. CDR3 sequence reads: CATTNSEREQFF. The CDR3, as DNA: TGTGCCACCACTAATAGCGAGCGTGAGCAGTTCTTC.

V is TRBV12-3 or TRBV12-4 and J is TRBJ2-7; D may be TRBD1 (6 bases). V lost 6 bases and J 8 bases, leaving 17 bases between the germline ends. The CDR3 is 13 amino acids. CDR3 sequence (DNA): TGTGCCAGCAGCCGAGGGGGTATAGGGCAGCAGTACTTC. Amino acids: CASSRGGIGQQYF.

This clone has a handful of counts. The V and J genes are TRBV30 and TRBJ1-3, with D perhaps TRBD1 (5 bases). The CDR3 loop spans 13 amino acids. The germline gives CDR1 GTSNPN, CDR2 SVGIG (reference sequence). Between the trimmed V and J ends, which lost 5 bases and 0 bases, there was a span of 8 bases. CDR3 in amino acids: CAWDSASGNTIYF. In nucleotides, the CDR3 is TGTGCCTGGGACAGCGCCTCTGGAAACACCATATATTTT.

The chain's CDR3 is CASSLGQASNYGYTF. The CDR3 nucleotides are TGTGCCAGCAGCCTCGGACAGGCCTCTAACTATGGCTACACCTTC. The gene calls are TRBV5-5 and TRBJ1-2; TRBD1 matches 7 bases. Germline trimming cut 4 bases from V and 0 bases from J; bases unmatched to any gene: 6. The CDR3 loop spans 15 amino acids. Germline CDR1 and CDR2: SGHKS and YYEKEE (reference sequence).

The chain is built from TRBV12-3 or TRBV12-4 and TRBJ1-2; a weak D match, TRBD1 (5 bases). The CDR3 has 13 amino acids. Deletions cut 10 bases from V and 2 bases from J, with 14 bases between. For the CDR3, the DNA is TGTGCCATTAGACAGAACCAAAACTATGGCTACACCTTC. This codes for CAIRQNQNYGYTF.

The V call is TRBV6-2 or TRBV6-3, the J call TRBJ2-1, with 8 bases lining up with TRBD2. Germline V gene lookup returns CDR1 MNHEY and CDR2 SVGEGT. V lost 4 bases, J lost 2 bases, and 7 bases stayed unmatched. The CDR3 consists of 16 residues. The CDR3 coding sequence is TGTGCCAGCAGTTCGCGACTAGCGACGGCCTACAATGAGCAGTTCTTC. It is translated as CASSSRLATAYNEQFF.

This clone was detected a few times. V is TRBV10-3 and J is TRBJ1-1; D remains unclear. The V and J ends lost 6 bases and 6 bases respectively, with 11 bases between them. This CDR3 contains 12 residues. Germline loops: CDR1 ENHRY, CDR2 SYGVKD. CDR3 bases: TGTGCCATCAGCAAGACCGGGGCTGAAGCTTTCTTT. This encodes CAISKTGAEAFF.

J is TRBJ2-1 and V is TRBV7-2; 8 nucleotides agree with TRBD2. V was pared by 4 bases and J by 8 bases, with 10 bases of the junction left unmatched. Germline V gene data show CDR1 as SGHTA and CDR2 as FQGNSA. The CDR3 has 15 residues. The CDR3 region is CASSSRSGSRDEQFF. The CDR3 DNA follows: TGTGCCAGCAGCTCCCGAAGCGGGAGTCGGGATGAGCAGTTCTTC.

The rearrangement joins TRBV18 to TRBJ1-6; a possible D gene is TRBD1 (5 bases). This CDR3 region has 15 residues. Germline V CDR1 and CDR2: KGHSH, LQKENI. The V end lost 5 bases, the J end lost 3 bases, and 11 bases lay between the germline ends. CDR3 region: CASSRTTDYNSPLHF. DNA of the CDR3: TGTGCCAGCTCAAGGACAACCGACTATAATTCACCCCTCCACTTT.

This sequence joins TRBV24-1 and TRBJ2-1, with 9 bases lining up with TRBD2. Germline V gives CDR1 KGHDR, CDR2 SFDVKD. Trimming took 7 bases from V and 3 from J; bases not matched to a gene: 6. This CDR3 contains 15 residues. The CDR3: CATRSSGRGYNEQFF. In nucleotides, the CDR3 is TGTGCCACCAGAAGTAGCGGGAGAGGCTACAATGAGCAGTTCTTC.

In this sample, this clone turned up once. This chain joins TRBV28 and TRBJ2-7, with TRBD2 matching 7 bases. Germline V gene lookup returns CDR1 MDHEN and CDR2 SYDVKM. Losses at the gene ends were 6 bases for V and 0 bases for J; bases not matched to a gene: 5. CDR3 size: 14 residues. As DNA, the CDR3 is TGTGCCAGCAGGGAAGCGGGGAGCTCCTACGAGCAGTACTTC. This encodes CASREAGSSYEQYF.

The chain combines TRBV19 with TRBJ1-6; TRBD1 aligns across 8 bases. J was trimmed by 10 bases and V by 8 bases; bases with no gene match: 10. The CDR3 spans 14 residues. CDR1 is LNHDA and CDR2 is SQIVND in the germline V gene (reference sequence). CDR3 DNA sequence: TGTGCCAGTGGACAGGGTACACCCCTCTCACCCCTCCACTTT. This codes for CASGQGTPLSPLHF.

The chain has TRBV3-1 (or the pseudogene TRBV3-2) and TRBJ2-2, with D unclear. Trimming pared 5 bases from V and 1 base from J, leaving 5 bases between. Looked up from germline, CDR1 is LGHDT and CDR2 is YNNKEL (reference sequence). The CDR3 is 13 residues long. The CDR3, as DNA: TGTGCCAGCAGCGCAGAGAACACCGGGGAGCTGTTTTTT. Its protein product is CASSAENTGELFF.